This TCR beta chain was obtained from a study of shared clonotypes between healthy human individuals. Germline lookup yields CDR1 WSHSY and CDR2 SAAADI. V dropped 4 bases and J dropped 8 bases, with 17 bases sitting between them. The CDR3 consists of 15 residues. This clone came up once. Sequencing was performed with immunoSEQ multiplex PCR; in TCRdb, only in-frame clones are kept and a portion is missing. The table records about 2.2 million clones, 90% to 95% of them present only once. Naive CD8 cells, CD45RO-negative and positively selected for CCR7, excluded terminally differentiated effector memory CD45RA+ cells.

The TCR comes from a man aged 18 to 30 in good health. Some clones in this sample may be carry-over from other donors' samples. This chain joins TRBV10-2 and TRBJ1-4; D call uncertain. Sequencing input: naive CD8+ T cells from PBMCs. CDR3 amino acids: CASSVSSGGREKLFF. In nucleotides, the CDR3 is TGCGCCAGCAGTGTGTCGTCAGGCGGAAGAGAAAAACTGTTTTTT.